Listed below are T cell receptor beta chains from one sample, sequenced in a study of blood T cell repertoires in COVID-19. TCRdb's copy holds only in-frame clones and misses some; the assay was immunoSEQ multiplex PCR. The sample consists of more than 100,000 clones, over 80% of them appearing once. Sequencing was carried out using PBMCs or T cells enriched from blood (not recorded which). These receptors all stem from a woman in her 30s who had recovered from COVID-19. CDR3s include the opening cysteine and the closing phenylalanine or tryptophan. The D gene is left open where the match is weak. Size is omitted from some rows. Given values are once, few, many or a class for expanded clones.

clone_size	j_call	v_call	d_call	cdr3_aa	cdr3_nt
NA	TRBJ1-4	TRBV5-1	TRBD1	CASSDQGATREKLFF	TGCGCCAGCAGCGACCAGGGGGCTACGCGGGAAAAACTGTTTTTT
few	TRBJ2-7	TRBV19	TRBD2	CASSKGGTSGVYEQYF	TGTGCCAGTAGTAAGGGGGGGACTAGCGGTGTCTACGAGCAGTACTTC
NA	TRBJ2-7	TRBV7-3	TRBD2	CASSLRGGRLYEQYF	TGTGCCAGCAGCTTAAGAGGCGGGAGACTATACGAGCAGTACTTC
NA	TRBJ1-1	TRBV30	NA	CAWNTGLSTEAFF	TGTGCCTGGAATACAGGGCTAAGCACTGAAGCTTTCTTT
NA	TRBJ2-7	TRBV12-3/TRBV12-4	NA	CASRSTSGQYF	TGTGCCAGCCGTTCGACCTCGGGGCAGTACTTC
NA	TRBJ2-7	TRBV24-1	TRBD2	CATSDGLAGGYEQYF	TGTGCCACCAGTGACGGACTAGCGGGAGGCTACGAGCAGTACTTC
NA	TRBJ2-7	TRBV5-1	NA	CASSLIQGSGEQYF	TGCGCCAGCAGCTTGATACAGGGTAGTGGCGAGCAGTACTTC
NA	TRBJ1-1	TRBV12-3/TRBV12-4	NA	CASSVQRNTEAFF	TGTGCCAGCAGTGTACAGAGAAACACTGAAGCTTTCTTT
NA	TRBJ1-2	TRBV28	NA	CASSSQRGANYGYTF	TGTGCCAGCAGTTCACAAAGGGGTGCTAACTATGGCTACACCTTC
once	TRBJ2-1	TRBV3-1/TRBV3-2	TRBD1	CASSQDWGTVSYNEQFF	TGTGCCAGCAGCCAAGATTGGGGGACAGTCTCCTACAATGAGCAGTTCTTC
once	TRBJ2-1	TRBV5-1	NA	CASSRSPGSYNEQFF	TGCGCCAGCAGCCGGTCTCCGGGGTCCTACAATGAGCAGTTCTTC
NA	TRBJ2-6	TRBV24-1	NA	CATSESGTTTGANVLTF	TGTGCCACCAGTGAATCCGGGACAACAACTGGGGCCAACGTCCTGACTTTC
NA	TRBJ2-1	TRBV30	TRBD2	CAWNSGGPFNEQFF	TGTGCCTGGAACTCGGGAGGGCCCTTCAATGAGCAGTTCTTC
NA	TRBJ1-4	TRBV30	NA	CAWSKPPGRNEKLFF	TGTGCCTGGAGTAAGCCTCCCGGGAGGAATGAAAAACTGTTTTTT
NA	TRBJ2-1	TRBV5-1	TRBD2	CASSLGLAGRLGYNEQFF	TGCGCCAGCAGCCTGGGACTAGCGGGACGACTGGGCTACAATGAGCAGTTCTTC
NA	TRBJ2-3	TRBV5-1	TRBD2	CASRTSGRNTDTQYF	TGCGCCAGCAGGACTAGCGGGAGAAATACAGATACGCAGTATTTT
NA	TRBJ2-7	TRBV5-1	TRBD2	CASSRGGLGTSGSHEQYF	TGCGCCAGCAGCAGGGGGGGTCTAGGGACTAGCGGGAGCCACGAGCAGTACTTC
NA	TRBJ2-7	TRBV19	TRBD1	CASSVAGGSYEQYF	TGTGCCAGTAGTGTGGCAGGGGGCTCCTACGAGCAGTACTTC
NA	TRBJ2-4	TRBV6-4	TRBD2	CASSDWEGAKNIQYF	TGTGCCAGCAGTGACTGGGAGGGCGCCAAAAACATTCAGTACTTC
once	TRBJ2-2	TRBV5-1	TRBD1	CASSLQGAVTGELFF	TGCGCCAGCAGCTTACAGGGGGCTGTCACCGGGGAGCTGTTTTTT
once	TRBJ2-1	TRBV9	NA	CASSASSLLSYNEQFF	TGTGCCAGCAGTGCCTCTAGCCTTCTTTCATACAATGAGCAGTTCTTC
NA	TRBJ2-7	TRBV27	NA	CASSHGYEQYF	TGTGCCAGCAGTCACGGTTACGAGCAGTACTTC
NA	TRBJ2-6	TRBV28	TRBD2	CASSQISGRPSGANVLTF	TGTGCCAGCAGTCAAATCAGCGGGAGACCCTCTGGGGCCAACGTCCTGACTTTC
NA	TRBJ2-1	TRBV28	NA	CASSLSGGLYNEQFF	TGTGCCAGCAGTTTATCTGGCGGTCTCTACAATGAGCAGTTCTTC
once	TRBJ2-1	TRBV5-4	TRBD1	CASSRTGSSYNEQFF	TGTGCCAGCAGTCGGACAGGGAGCTCCTACAATGAGCAGTTCTTC
many	TRBJ1-2	TRBV7-9	TRBD1	CASSTRQGGPEDGYTF	TGTGCCAGCAGCACGCGACAGGGCGGCCCAGAAGATGGCTACACCTTC
NA	TRBJ1-2	TRBV2	TRBD1	CASSERDRVLYGYTF	TGTGCCAGCAGTGAAAGGGACAGAGTCCTCTATGGCTACACCTTC
NA	TRBJ2-1	TRBV18	TRBD2	CASSMLAEGGEQFF	TGTGCCAGCTCAATGCTAGCGGAGGGAGGGGAGCAGTTCTTC
NA	TRBJ1-5	TRBV28	TRBD1	CASSLGQGDQPQHF	TGTGCCAGCAGCCTGGGACAGGGGGATCAGCCCCAGCATTTT
once	TRBJ2-7	TRBV4-2	NA	CASSHGRGDEQYF	TGTGCCAGCAGCCATGGCAGGGGTGACGAGCAGTACTTC
few	TRBJ2-7	TRBV18	NA	CASSLQGYEQYF	TGTGCCAGCTCACTACAGGGTTACGAGCAGTACTTC
few	TRBJ2-3	TRBV27	NA	CASRSAGRDRDTQYF	TGTGCCAGCAGGTCGGCAGGTCGAGACAGGGATACGCAGTATTTT
NA	TRBJ2-2	TRBV10-3	TRBD1	CAIRGDRGLTGELFF	TGTGCCATCAGGGGGGACAGGGGGCTAACCGGGGAGCTGTTTTTT
NA	TRBJ1-1	TRBV21-1	NA	CASSKDSTEAFF	TGTGCCAGCAGCAAAGATAGCACTGAAGCTTTCTTT
NA	TRBJ1-3	TRBV9	TRBD1	CASSAGTGASGNTIYF	TGTGCCAGCAGCGCCGGGACAGGGGCCTCTGGAAACACCATATATTTT
NA	TRBJ1-1	TRBV6-6	TRBD1	CASSRDRVNTEAFF	TGTGCCAGCAGCCGGGACAGGGTGAACACTGAAGCTTTCTTT
NA	TRBJ2-7	TRBV7-8	NA	CASSLVLGADYEQYF	TGTGCCAGCAGCTTAGTGTTGGGGGCCGACTACGAGCAGTACTTC
NA	TRBJ2-5	TRBV5-1	TRBD1	CASSLGQGAQQETQYF	TGCGCCAGCAGCTTGGGCCAGGGGGCGCAGCAAGAGACCCAGTACTTC